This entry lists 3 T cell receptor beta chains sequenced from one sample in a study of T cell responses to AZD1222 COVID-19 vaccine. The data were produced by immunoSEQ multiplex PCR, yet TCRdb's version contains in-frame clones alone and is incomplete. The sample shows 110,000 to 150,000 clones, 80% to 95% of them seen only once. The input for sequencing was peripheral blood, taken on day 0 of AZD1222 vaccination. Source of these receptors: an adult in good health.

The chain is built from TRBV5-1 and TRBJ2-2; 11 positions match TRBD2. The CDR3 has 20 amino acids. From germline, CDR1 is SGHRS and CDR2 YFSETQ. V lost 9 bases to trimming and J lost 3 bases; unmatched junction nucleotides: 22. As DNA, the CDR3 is TGCGCCACGAAATCCTACCCGCTAGCGGGAGGCAGTCCCGACACCGGGGAGCTGTTTTTT. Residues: CATKSYPLAGGSPDTGELFF.

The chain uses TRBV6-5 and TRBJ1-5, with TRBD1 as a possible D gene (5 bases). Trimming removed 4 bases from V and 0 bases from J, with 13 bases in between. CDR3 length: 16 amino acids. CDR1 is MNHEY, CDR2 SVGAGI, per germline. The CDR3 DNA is TGTGCCAGCAGTTCCAGACAGTTACATAGCAATCAGCCCCAGCATTTT. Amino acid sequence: CASSSRQLHSNQPQHF.

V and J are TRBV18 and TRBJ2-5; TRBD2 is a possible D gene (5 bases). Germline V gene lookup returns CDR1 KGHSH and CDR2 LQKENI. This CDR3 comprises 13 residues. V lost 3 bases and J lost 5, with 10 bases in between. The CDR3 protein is CASSPPSLETQYF. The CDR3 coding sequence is TGTGCCAGCTCACCCCCTAGCTTGGAGACCCAGTACTTC. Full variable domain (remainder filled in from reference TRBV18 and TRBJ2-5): NAGVMQNPRHLVRRRGQEARLRCSPMKGHSHVYWYRQLPEEGLKFMVYLQKENIIDESGMPKERFSAEFPKEGPSILRIQQVVRGDSAAYFCASSPPSLETQYFGPGTRLLVL.